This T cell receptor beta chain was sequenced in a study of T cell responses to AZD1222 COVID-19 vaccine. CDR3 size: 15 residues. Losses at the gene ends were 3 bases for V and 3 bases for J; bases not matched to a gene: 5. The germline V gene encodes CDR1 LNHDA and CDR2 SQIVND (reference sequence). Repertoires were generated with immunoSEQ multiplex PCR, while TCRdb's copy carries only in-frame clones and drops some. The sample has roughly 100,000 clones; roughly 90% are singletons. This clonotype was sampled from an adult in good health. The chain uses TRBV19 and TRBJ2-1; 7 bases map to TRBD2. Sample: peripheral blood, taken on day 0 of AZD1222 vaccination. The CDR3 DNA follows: TGTGCCAGTAGTATGCGGCTAGCGGTCTACAATGAGCAGTTCTTC. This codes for CASSMRLAVYNEQFF.